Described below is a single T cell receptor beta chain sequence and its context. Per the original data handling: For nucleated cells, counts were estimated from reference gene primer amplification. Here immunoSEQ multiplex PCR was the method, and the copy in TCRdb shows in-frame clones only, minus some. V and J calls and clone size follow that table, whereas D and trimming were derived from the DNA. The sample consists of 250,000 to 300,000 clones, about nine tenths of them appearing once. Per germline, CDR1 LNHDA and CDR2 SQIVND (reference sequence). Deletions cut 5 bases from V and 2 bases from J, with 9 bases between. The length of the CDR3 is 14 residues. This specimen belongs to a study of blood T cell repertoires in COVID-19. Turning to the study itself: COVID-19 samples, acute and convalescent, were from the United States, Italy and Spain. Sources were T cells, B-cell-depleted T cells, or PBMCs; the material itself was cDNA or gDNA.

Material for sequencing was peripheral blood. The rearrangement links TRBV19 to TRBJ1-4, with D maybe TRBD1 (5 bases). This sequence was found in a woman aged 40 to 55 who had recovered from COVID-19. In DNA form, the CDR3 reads TGTGCCAGTAGTTACAGGATCACTAATGAAAAACTGTTTTTT. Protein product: CASSYRITNEKLFF. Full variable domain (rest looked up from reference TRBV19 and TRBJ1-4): DGGITQSPKYLFRKEGQNVTLSCEQNLNHDAMYWYRQDPGQGLRLIYYSQIVNDFQKGDIAEGYSVSREKKESFPLTVTSAQKNPTAFYLCASSYRITNEKLFFGSGTQLSVL.